This T cell receptor beta chain is drawn from a study of T-cell reconstitution after alpha-beta-depleted transplantation in children. Findings and caveats of the study: Expanded graft clones numbering several hundred reportedly gave rise to alpha-beta T cells about two months after transplant. Surviving recipient T cells and thymic progenitors accounted for the high day-60 TCRbeta diversity observed in some patients. Among T cells one year after transplant, newly produced cells accounted for most counts and diversity.

Germline CDR1 reads SNHLY; CDR2 reads FYNNEI. There are 15 residues in the CDR3. Trimming took 4 bases from V and 0 from J, leaving 12 bases between them. This clonotype has at least ten counts. Its target is not known. For TCRbeta, the library was prepared with unique molecular identifiers. TCRdb re-derived calls from the PCR reads in MiXCR, one entry per CDR3 protein. The table lists over 120,000 distinct CDR3 sequences, 8.8% of them singletons, with less than 20% in the top ten. The sample consisted of PBMCs, mostly from graft donor cells, taken 180 days after TCRalphabeta/CD19-depleted stem cell transplant. The receptor's source is a female patient aged 2-15 years who had a stem cell transplant for congenital amegakaryocytic thrombocytopenia, so the T cells may come from the graft donor. The chain links TRBV2 to TRBJ2-5; D uncertain. This chain's CDR3 is CASSGQRLYQETQYF. In nucleotides, the CDR3 is TGTGCCAGCAGTGGCCAGAGGCTGTACCAAGAGACCCAGTACTTC.